This T cell receptor (beta chain) is drawn from a study of beta chain features in type 1 diabetes. Study outcomes and limitations: There was a possibility that cDNA sequencing over-represented cells with high TCR expression. Among all four CD4+ subsets, Type 1 diabetes patients had TCRB CDR3s that were moderately but significantly shorter.

The CDR3 sequence is 14 residues long. The V end was cut by 3 bases, the J end by 3 bases, with 13 bases between. The germline gives CDR1 SGHRS, CDR2 YFSETQ. Expressed TCRB transcripts were sequenced because the isolated RNA had all been reverse transcribed beforehand. TCRdb's copy holds only in-frame clones and misses some; the assay was immunoSEQ multiplex PCR. The data contain roughly 50,000 clones, roughly 41% of them seen just once; the ten biggest clones take up roughly 1.5%. There are a few counts of this clone. The antigen is undetermined. The chain links TRBV5-1 to TRBJ2-7; a weak D match, TRBD1 (6 bases). The sequencing input was Tregs from blood. This TCR was sampled from a man aged 25 to 40 with type 1 diabetes. The CDR3, as DNA: TGCGCCAGCAGCTGCTACAGGGTAAACTACGAGCAGTACTTC. Amino acid sequence: CASSCYRVNYEQYF.